The rows below give T cell receptor beta chains drawn from one sample of a study of immune heterogeneity within non-small cell lung tumors. TCRdb re-called the multiplex PCR reads with MiXCR, one entry per CDR3 protein. The data show about 12,000 distinct CDR3 sequences, 22% seen once. The sample comprised lung tumor tissue. These receptors were taken from a man aged 55 to 70 with non-small cell lung cancer. CDR3s include the opening cysteine and the closing phenylalanine or tryptophan. Fields, in order: V gene, J gene, D gene, clone size, CDR3 DNA, CDR3 protein. A D gene is named only where the DNA matches it firmly. Some rows mark clone size as missing; the rest say once, few, many or name a class of expanded clone.

TRBV4-1,TRBJ1-2,TRBD1,medium-sized,TGCGCCAGCAGCCAAGACCCGACAGGGTTTTTCGGCTACACCTTC,CASSQDPTGFFGYTF
TRBV10-3,TRBJ2-3,.,.,TGTGCCACCGGGGCCGGGATAACCACAGATACGCAGTATTTT,CATGAGITTDTQYF
TRBV9,TRBJ2-1,TRBD2,.,TGTGCCAGCAGCGGCACTAGCGGCTACAATGAGCAGTTCTTC,CASSGTSGYNEQFF
TRBV7-8,TRBJ1-6,.,medium-sized,TGTGCCAGCAGCTTATTCAAGGGTCGTAATTCACCCCTCCACTTT,CASSLFKGRNSPLHF
TRBV12-3/TRBV12-4,TRBJ2-1,.,.,TGTGCCAGCAGCCTTGGGTCAGTCGGTAATGATCAGTTCTTC,CASSLGSVGNDQFF
TRBV27,TRBJ2-5,TRBD1,.,TGTGCCAGAAGCCCTACAGGGGGCGCCTCATCGGCGACCCAGTACTTC,CARSPTGGASSATQYF
TRBV11-3,TRBJ2-5,.,.,TGTGCCAGCAGCCCCGGCGGGAACCAAGAGACCCAGTACTTC,CASSPGGNQETQYF
TRBV7-2,TRBJ1-2,.,few,TGTGCCAGCAGCCCTCGAGGGTATGATGGCTACACCTTC,CASSPRGYDGYTF
TRBV20-1,TRBJ2-7,TRBD2,many,TGCAGTGCTAGGGGGATGACGGGAGGAAGATACGAGCAGTACTTC,CSARGMTGGRYEQYF
TRBV12-3/TRBV12-4,TRBJ2-1,.,few,TGTGCCAGCAGCCTATCCGACTATCTAGCGCCGAGCTCCTACAATGAGCAGTTCTTC,CASSLSDYLAPSSYNEQFF
TRBV5-1,TRBJ2-2,TRBD2,.,TGCGCCAGCAGCTCCTCGACTAGCGGGAGGGCCGGCACCGGGGAGCTGTTTTTT,CASSSSTSGRAGTGELFF
TRBV20-1,TRBJ2-7,.,.,TGCAGTGCTAGTGGAAGTCCGGCCTCCTACGAGCAGTACTTC,CSASGSPASYEQYF
TRBV6-4,TRBJ2-7,.,.,TGTGCCAGCAGTGACTCGAGTCCCCCAAACGACAGTCCGACCTACGAGCAGTACTTC,CASSDSSPPNDSPTYEQYF
TRBV28,TRBJ1-3,TRBD1,.,TGTGCCAGCCTTCCCGGGACAGGGCCCGGAAACACCATATATTTT,CASLPGTGPGNTIYF
TRBV27,TRBJ2-1,TRBD2,few,TGTGCCAACAAAACCGGGACTAGCGTATACAATGAGCAGTTCTTC,CANKTGTSVYNEQFF
TRBV15,TRBJ2-7,TRBD2,medium-sized,TGTGCCACCAGCAGAGATTCGAGGACTAGTCTCCACGAGCAGTACTTC,CATSRDSRTSLHEQYF